This passage covers 13 T cell receptor beta chains from one sample sequenced in a study of OX40 agonist ivuxolimab in advanced cancers. Only in-frame clones appear in the TCRdb table, and some are missing; sequencing was by immunoSEQ multiplex PCR. Among approximately 40,000 clones listed, about 88% were seen once. This material consisted of CD4+ or CD8+ T cells sorted from blood, taken in a trial of the OX40 agonist ivuxolimab. The receptors come from an adult with an advanced solid tumor such as melanoma, head and neck, liver or kidney cancer.

The rearrangement links TRBV7-9 to TRBJ2-7, with TRBD2 matching over 8 bases. The CDR3 totals 14 residues. J gave up 5 bases and V 3 bases, and 6 bases lay outside the gene matches. From germline, CDR1 is SEHNR and CDR2 FQNEAQ (reference sequence). The CDR3 bases are TGTGCCAGCAGCTTCACGGGAGGGCCCGACGAGCAGTACTTC. Protein product: CASSFTGGPDEQYF.

This sequence joins TRBV18 and TRBJ2-7, with 7 nucleotides matching TRBD1. The V segment lost 3 bases and the J segment 2 bases; nucleotides outside the gene matches: 7. The CDR3 covers 15 residues. Germline CDR1 and CDR2: KGHSH and LQKENI. CDR3 bases: TGTGCCAGCTCACCGGGTCGGACAGGAGCCTACGAGCAGTACTTC. This encodes CASSPGRTGAYEQYF. Based on the CDR3 plus reference TRBV18 and TRBJ2-7, the full variable domain is NAGVMQNPRHLVRRRGQEARLRCSPMKGHSHVYWYRQLPEEGLKFMVYLQKENIIDESGMPKERFSAEFPKEGPSILRIQQVVRGDSAAYFCASSPGRTGAYEQYFGPGTRLTVT.

The V and J genes are TRBV29-1 and TRBJ2-7; D is perhaps TRBD1 (5 bases). Trimming shortened V by 4 bases and J by 2 bases, and 12 bases separated the two germline ends. CDR3 size: 13 residues. CDR1 is SQVTM and CDR2 is ANQGSEA in the germline V gene. CDR3 amino acids: CSVVILGAYEQYF. CDR3 nucleotides: TGCAGCGTTGTTATTCTAGGGGCCTACGAGCAGTACTTC.

With respect to this clone: A read error may produce the germline difference seen at one junction end. The V gene is TRBV7-7, the J gene TRBJ2-1; D not certain. This CDR3 region has 13 residues. Germline CDR1 reads SSHAT; CDR2 reads FNYEAQ (reference sequence). The CDR3 reads CASSLNANNEQFF. The CDR3 coding sequence is TGTGCTAGCAGCTTAAACGCGAACAATGAGCAGTTCTTC.

This rearrangement joins TRBV7-9 to TRBJ2-7; 9 positions match TRBD2. V shed 5 bases, J shed 4 bases, and the junction held 9 bases outside the gene matches. CDR1 and CDR2 from the germline V gene are SEHNR and FQNEAQ (reference sequence). There are 15 residues in the CDR3. The CDR3 DNA follows: TGTGCCAGCAGCCGCTCTAGCGGGATGGGATACGAGCAGTACTTC. The encoded protein is CASSRSSGMGYEQYF.

This clone was observed a few times. This chain connects TRBV5-8 to TRBJ1-2, with 9 bases matching TRBD1. The CDR3 consists of 16 residues. Germline CDR1 SGHTS, CDR2 YDEGEE. V gave up 2 bases and J gave up 7 bases; unmatched junction bases: 12. The CDR3 bases are TGTGCCAGCAGCTTCCGCCGGGGACAGGGAGGCGCTGGCTACACCTTC. Its translation is CASSFRRGQGGAGYTF.

The CDR3 region is CASRGFGTSGTKNIQYF. The CDR3 nucleotides read TGTGCCAGCAGGGGGTTCGGGACTAGCGGGACCAAAAACATTCAGTACTTC. The chain has TRBV27 and TRBJ2-4, with 13 bases lining up with TRBD2. Germline CDR1 MNHEY, CDR2 SMNVEV (reference sequence). The CDR3 totals 17 residues. The J segment lost 2 bases and the V segment lost 6 bases, leaving 7 bases of the junction unmatched.

The chain combines TRBV21-1 with TRBJ2-2. TRBV21-1 is a pseudogene locus. The CDR3 contains 13 residues. CDR3 sequence reads: CASSKGHTGELFF. CDR3 bases: TGTGCCAGCAGCAAGGGACACACCGGGGAGCTGTTTTTT.

This rearrangement joins TRBV7-6 to TRBJ2-6, with 7 bases matching TRBD1. CDR1 is SGHVS and CDR2 is FNYEAQ in the germline V gene. CDR3 length: 19 residues. Unmatched junction bases numbered 9, after V lost 1 base and J lost 0 bases. The CDR3 DNA sequence: TGTGCCAGCAGCTTAGTACCCTCGGGACAGCCCTCTGGGGCCAACGTCCTGACTTTC. It translates to CASSLVPSGQPSGANVLTF. The full variable domain, with the rest looked up from reference TRBV7-6 and TRBJ2-6, is GAGVSQSPRYKVTKRGQDVALRCDPISGHVSLYWYRQALGQGPEFLTYFNYEAQQDKSGLPNDRFSAERPEGSISTLTIQRTEQRDSAMYRCASSLVPSGQPSGANVLTFGAGSRLTVL.

The chain combines TRBV30 with TRBJ2-2; D tentatively reads TRBD1 or TRBD2 (5 bases each). Per the germline V gene, CDR1 is GTSNPN and CDR2 is SVGIG (reference sequence). Trimming took off 3 bases at V and 6 bases at J, with 8 bases between the two ends. The CDR3 contains 12 residues. This chain's CDR3 is CAWRRGAGELFF. Here the CDR3 DNA reads TGTGCCTGGAGGCGAGGGGCCGGGGAGCTGTTTTTT.

This clone was seen only once. The rearrangement joins TRBV29-1 to TRBJ2-1; TRBD2 matches at 11 bases. The junction had 5 bases not matched to a gene; V was cut back by 7 bases and J by 0 bases. Germline CDR1 reads SQVTM; CDR2 reads ANQGSEA. The CDR3 length is 15 residues. The CDR3 is CSAASGRSSYNEQFF. Written as DNA, the CDR3 is TGCAGCGCCGCTAGCGGGAGGAGCTCCTACAATGAGCAGTTCTTC.

This rearrangement joins TRBV5-5 to TRBJ2-7, with D unresolved. The germline V gene has CDR1 SGHKS and CDR2 YYEKEE (reference sequence). With 1 base removed from V and 0 bases from J, the gap between germline ends came to 11 bases. This CDR3 has 15 residues. CDR3 region: CASSLIGGYSYEQYF. The DNA of the CDR3 is TGTGCCAGCAGCTTGATCGGCGGATACTCCTACGAGCAGTACTTC.

The chain combines TRBV10-2 with TRBJ2-1, with D hard to call. This CDR3 region has 14 residues. CDR1 and CDR2 from the germline V gene are WSHSY and SAAADI. V lost 3 bases and J 1 base, leaving 7 bases between the germline ends. CDR3 protein: CASSDLGSYNEQFF. The CDR3 nucleotides are TGCGCCAGCAGTGACCTAGGGTCCTACAATGAGCAGTTCTTC.